The 9 T cell receptor beta chains given below trace back to one sample, sequenced in a study of patients and donors after allogeneic stem cell transplantation. One entry per CDR3 protein, called by TCRdb with MiXCR from the RT-PCR reads. The sample has approximately 12,000 distinct CDR3 sequences, approximately 25% seen once. Material for sequencing was blood, either unsorted or a sorted T cell fraction (not recorded which). The receptors were sampled from a human donor who was either an allogeneic HSCT recipient or a stem cell or donor lymphocyte infusion donor (not recorded which). It is not recorded whose cells these are; they may come from a transplant donor.

This clonotype was found a few times. The chain carries TRBV27 and TRBJ1-4; perhaps TRBD1 as D (5 bases). CDR3 size: 16 residues. Trimming left V 3 bases short and J 7 bases short, with 18 bases between. Germline V gene data show CDR1 as MNHEY and CDR2 as SMNVEV (reference sequence). The DNA for the CDR3 is TGTGCCAGCAGTTTGGGCTGGCGGGGGGAGGCTGAAAAACTGTTTTTT. Translating it yields CASSLGWRGEAEKLFF.

This clonotype was found a few times. The gene calls are TRBV20-1 and TRBJ1-5; D might be TRBD1 (5 bases). This CDR3 is built from 14 residues. The V end was cut by 0 bases, the J end by 2 bases, with 8 bases between. From germline, CDR1 is DFQATT and CDR2 SNEGSKA (reference sequence). The CDR3 bases are TGCAGTGCTAGAGAGAGGGGTGGCAATCAGCCCCAGCATTTT. Protein product: CSARERGGNQPQHF.

V and J are TRBV20-1 and TRBJ2-3, with 11 nucleotides matching TRBD2. J lost 1 base, V lost 3 bases, and 3 bases had no gene match. CDR1 and CDR2 (germline): DFQATT, SNEGSKA (reference sequence). The CDR3 consists of 15 residues. DNA of the CDR3: TGCAGTGCTAGCCAACTAGCGGGAGGCACAGATACGCAGTATTTT. This translates into CSASQLAGGTDTQYF.

This sequence joins TRBV6-2 or TRBV6-3 and TRBJ2-7, with a tentative D call TRBD1 (6 bases). This CDR3 is 11 amino acids long. Deletions cut 6 bases from V and 6 bases from J, with 9 bases between. Germline CDR1 MNHEY, CDR2 SVGEGT. CDR3 in DNA: TGTGCCAGCAGCCAGGGGAGCGAGCAGTACTTC. Amino acid sequence: CASSQGSEQYF.

This chain connects TRBV2 to TRBJ1-2; D may be TRBD1 (5 bases). V was cut by 3 bases and J by 8 bases, with 10 bases left in between. CDR1 and CDR2 (germline): SNHLY, FYNNEI. The CDR3 length is 12 residues. The DNA for the CDR3 is TGTGCCAGCAGTGAGGGACCGGGCGGCTACACCTTC. Its protein product is CASSEGPGGYTF.

This clonotype came up a few times. This chain joins TRBV28 and TRBJ1-5; D not certain. This CDR3 contains 13 residues. V lost 3 bases, J lost 5 bases, and 8 bases lay in between. Looked up from germline, CDR1 is MDHEN and CDR2 is SYDVKM. The CDR3 bases are TGTGCCAGCAGTTTCGGCGGTTATCAGCCCCAGCATTTT. Translating it yields CASSFGGYQPQHF. Looking up the rest from reference TRBV28 and TRBJ1-5 gives the full variable domain: DVKVTQSSRYLVKRTGEKVFLECVQDMDHENMFWYRQDPGLGLRLIYFSYDVKMKEKGDIPEGYSVSREKKERFSLILESASTNQTSMYLCASSFGGYQPQHFGDGTRLSIL.

This clonotype was counted a few times. This sequence joins TRBV3-1 and TRBJ1-1, with TRBD1 as a possible D gene (5 bases). CDR1 is LGHDT and CDR2 is YNNKEL in the germline V gene (reference sequence). V lost 3 bases and J lost 2, with 10 bases in between. The CDR3 loop spans 14 amino acids. In nucleotides, the CDR3 is TGTGCCAGCAGCCAGTTTGGGGGAAACACTGAAGCTTTCTTT. Protein sequence: CASSQFGGNTEAFF.

This clonotype was picked up many times. V and J are TRBV27 and TRBJ2-1; 9 bases agree with TRBD1. This CDR3 is built from 15 residues. Trimming removed 7 bases from V and 10 bases from J; junction bases left unmatched: 14. Germline-derived CDR1 and CDR2 are MNHEY and SMNVEV (reference sequence). Here the CDR3 DNA reads TGTGCCAGCAATGACCCGGGACAGGGTCTGCAGGAGCAGTTCTTC. Its protein is CASNDPGQGLQEQFF.

The CDR3 spells CASSLARRGSGPQHF. CDR3 sequence (DNA): TGCGCCAGCAGCTTGGCTCGACGGGGGTCTGGGCCCCAGCATTTT. The chain has TRBV5-1 and TRBJ1-5; TRBD1 might be the D (5 bases). Germline values: CDR1 SGHRS, CDR2 YFSETQ. This CDR3 has 15 residues. Deletions cut 0 bases from V and 9 bases from J, with 16 bases between. Full variable domain (missing parts from reference TRBV5-1 and TRBJ1-5): KAGVTQTPRYLIKTRGQQVTLSCSPISGHRSVSWYQQTPGQGLQFLFEYFSETQRNKGNFPGRFSGRQFSNSRSEMNVSTLELGDSALYLCASSLARRGSGPQHFGDGTRLSIL.